Each of the 18 T cell receptor beta chains below was sequenced from the same sample in a study of T cells in Graves' hyperthyroidism and ophthalmopathy. The source material, RNA transcripts, was used to amplify TCR beta CDR3 regions. Primed by the HTBI set, a first-round RT-PCR was run on the TCR CDR3. Using its own MiXCR run on the multiplex PCR reads, TCRdb lists one record per CDR3 protein. This table has some 560,000 distinct CDR3 sequences, approximately 15% appearing once. Sequencing used blood. These receptors came from a woman in her forties with Graves' hyperthyroidism.

The gene calls are TRBV10-2 and TRBJ2-2, with a weak D call TRBD1 (5 bases). The V gene's germline CDR1 is WSHSY and CDR2 SAAADI. This CDR3 comprises 16 residues. V was pared by 6 bases and J by 0 bases, with 14 bases between. CDR3 DNA: TGCGCCAGCAGGGGGTCTAGACAGCCGAACACCGGGGAGCTGTTTTTT. It translates to CASRGSRQPNTGELFF.

This clonotype came up a few times. This chain links TRBV6-1 with TRBJ2-7, with 7 bases identical to TRBD1. The germline V gene has CDR1 MNHNS and CDR2 SASEGT. The CDR3 runs 14 residues. J was trimmed by 0 bases and V by 10 bases; bases with no gene match: 9. The CDR3 region has the DNA TGTGCCACCACCCCGACAGGGCCCTCCTACGAGCAGTACTTC. Translated, it gives CATTPTGPSYEQYF.

The chain recombines TRBV12-3 or TRBV12-4 with TRBJ2-7; no clear D gene. CDR3 size: 15 residues. Trimming stripped 5 bases from V and 1 base from J, with 15 bases between. DNA for the CDR3: TGTGCCAGCAGTGTCGGCCGAGTCCTTTCCTACGAGCAGTACTTC. This encodes CASSVGRVLSYEQYF.

This clonotype was counted ten times or more. The genes are TRBV20-1 and TRBJ1-6; maybe TRBD1 (6 bases). The germline V gene has CDR1 DFQATT and CDR2 SNEGSKA (reference sequence). V was shortened by 3 bases and J by 0 bases, with 12 bases between the two germline ends. This CDR3 spans 16 amino acids. The CDR3 nucleotides are TGCAGTGCTAGGTTACAGGGTAACTCCTATAATTCACCCCTCCACTTT. As protein: CSARLQGNSYNSPLHF.

This clonotype has a count of ten or more. The V and J genes are TRBV6-1 and TRBJ1-1, with a tentative D call TRBD1 (6 bases). The CDR3 extends over 15 amino acids. Trimming left V 1 base short and J 0 bases short, with 9 bases between. Germline V lookup: CDR1 MNHNS, CDR2 SASEGT. The CDR3, as DNA: TGTGCCAGCAGTGAAGTGACAGGTTTGAACACTGAAGCTTTCTTT. Amino acid sequence: CASSEVTGLNTEAFF.

This clonotype came up many times. The rearrangement joins TRBV20-1 to TRBJ1-2, with 8 nucleotides matching TRBD1. Per the germline V gene, CDR1 is DFQATT and CDR2 is SNEGSKA (reference sequence). Trimming removed 5 bases from V and 7 bases from J; junction bases left unmatched: 6. The CDR3 sequence is 12 residues long. CDR3 protein: CSAVQGVGGYTF. In DNA, the CDR3 is TGCAGTGCTGTACAGGGGGTCGGTGGCTACACCTTC.

The J gene is TRBJ2-5, the V gene TRBV15, with 9 bases aligning to TRBD2. CDR1 LNHNV and CDR2 YYDKDF come from the germline V gene (reference sequence). The CDR3 runs to 17 residues. V gave up 0 bases and J gave up 5 bases; unmatched junction bases: 10. In nucleotides, the CDR3 is TGTGCCACCAGCAGAGATTCGGCGGGAGGGCCCCGGGAGACCCAGTACTTC. It translates to CATSRDSAGGPRETQYF.

This clonotype was counted at least ten times. The chain carries TRBV16 and TRBJ1-2, with 9 bases fitting TRBD1. With 4 bases clipped from V and 7 bases from J, the junction kept 10 bases outside the gene matches. This CDR3 has 15 amino acids. Germline loops: CDR1 KGHSY, CDR2 FQNENV. The CDR3 region is CASSPVGQGLGGYTF. The CDR3 nucleotides are TGTGCCAGCAGCCCGGTGGGACAGGGTCTCGGTGGCTACACCTTC.

This clonotype was observed at least ten times. The gene calls are TRBV20-1 and TRBJ2-1, with TRBD2 identical over 9 bases. The CDR3 is 15 amino acids. The germline V gene encodes CDR1 DFQATT and CDR2 SNEGSKA (reference sequence). Trimming took 3 bases from V and 6 from J; bases not matched to a gene: 9. The DNA of the CDR3 is TGCAGTGCTAGTAGCGGGAGCTCTCCAAGCAATGAGCAGTTCTTC. Its protein product is CSASSGSSPSNEQFF.

This clonotype was observed many times. The chain recombines TRBV14 with TRBJ2-7; possibly TRBD2 for D (6 bases). Germline V gene lookup returns CDR1 SGHDN and CDR2 FVKESK. This CDR3 has 15 amino acids. Trimming cost V 4 bases and J 0 bases, with 13 bases left between them. The CDR3 DNA reads TGTGCCAGCAGCCGCTCACCGGGACTCTCCTACGAGCAGTACTTC. Protein product: CASSRSPGLSYEQYF.

This clonotype was detected many times. V and J are TRBV20-1 and TRBJ2-5; 9 positions agree with TRBD2. The ends lost 6 bases at V and 2 bases at J; junction bases unmatched: 19. This CDR3 contains 18 residues. CDR1 is DFQATT, CDR2 SNEGSKA, per germline (reference sequence). The CDR3 reads CSARAGLALRTRQETQYF. CDR3 in DNA: TGCAGTGCCCGGGCGGGACTAGCCCTCCGCACGAGACAAGAGACCCAGTACTTC.

This clonotype was recorded at least ten times. The rearrangement uses TRBV7-2 and TRBJ1-6; D is ambiguous. V lost 5 bases and J lost 4, with 15 bases in between. The length of the CDR3 is 16 residues. Per the germline V gene, CDR1 is SGHTA and CDR2 is FQGNSA. CDR3 bases: TGTGCCAGCAGCCTGCGTGGGAGGGAGTATAATTCACCCCTCCACTTT. As protein: CASSLRGREYNSPLHF.

In this sample, this clonotype turned up many times. The chain joins TRBV6-1 to TRBJ2-7, with D tentatively TRBD1 or TRBD2 (5 bases each). In germline, CDR1 is MNHNS, CDR2 SASEGT. CDR3 length equals 14 residues. V gave up 4 bases and J gave up 1 base, with 11 bases separating them. In nucleotides, the CDR3 is TGTGCCAGCAGTGGACGGGACGGGTCCTACGAGCAGTACTTC. Amino acids: CASSGRDGSYEQYF.

This clonotype was seen at least ten times. The chain employs TRBV5-6 and TRBJ2-7; no definite D call. CDR1 SGHDT and CDR2 YYEEEE come from the germline V gene. The CDR3 has 12 residues. V dropped 2 bases and J dropped 3 bases, with 6 bases sitting between them. CDR3 DNA: TGTGCCAGCAGCTTTATGCGCTACGAGCAGTACTTC. This translates into CASSFMRYEQYF.

This clonotype was seen repeatedly, ten times or more. The chain joins TRBV11-2 to TRBJ1-1; perhaps TRBD1 as D (5 bases). This CDR3 contains 14 residues. Germline V lookup: CDR1 SGHAT, CDR2 FQNNGV. Trimming stripped 3 bases from V and 4 bases from J, with 12 bases between. DNA for the CDR3: TGTGCCAGCAGCTTGGGGGGGGGGTTCACTGAAGCTTTCTTT. Its translation is CASSLGGGFTEAFF.

This clonotype was counted many times. The chain carries TRBV27 and TRBJ2-7; 13 bases fit TRBD2. The CDR3 extends over 15 amino acids. Per the germline V gene, CDR1 is MNHEY and CDR2 is SMNVEV (reference sequence). The V gene end was trimmed by 5 bases and the J gene end by 4 bases; junction bases not matched to a gene: 5. The CDR3 is CASSQTGLAGYEQYF. The CDR3 coding sequence is TGTGCCAGCAGTCAAACGGGACTAGCGGGATACGAGCAGTACTTC.

This clonotype occurred many times. The chain's CDR3 is CASRTFGYTF. DNA of the CDR3: TGTGCCAGCAGGACCTTCGGCTACACCTTC. The rearrangement uses TRBV2 and TRBJ1-2; D unclear. The CDR3 length is 10 residues. Trimming took off 6 bases at V and 8 bases at J, with 7 bases between the two ends. CDR1 is SNHLY and CDR2 is FYNNEI in the germline V gene.

The gene calls are TRBV4-1 and TRBJ2-7, with D possibly TRBD1 on 6 matching bases. Germline V gives CDR1 MGHRA, CDR2 YSYEKL. Between the trimmed V and J ends, which lost 1 base and 0 bases, there was a span of 10 bases. The CDR3 has 15 amino acids. Here the CDR3 reads CASSQVTTGSYEQYF. DNA of the CDR3: TGCGCCAGCAGCCAAGTCACGACAGGCTCCTACGAGCAGTACTTC.